This TCR beta chain was recorded in a study of blood T cell repertoires in COVID-19. Study-level information: Whether acute or convalescent, the COVID-19 samples came from the United States, Italy and Spain. The cDNA or gDNA used as material had been derived from T cells, B-cell-depleted T cells, or PBMCs.

In the authors' workflow: For nucleated cells, counts were estimated from reference gene primer amplification. Profiled with immunoSEQ multiplex PCR; TCRdb holds only in-frame clones, not every one. V and J calls plus clone size are reproduced from that table; the DNA served to infer D and trimming. The data hold approximately 260,000 clones, with 80% to 90% observed a single time. This clone appeared once. Sample: peripheral blood. This receptor was taken from a woman aged 35 to 49 who had recovered from COVID-19.

This chain's CDR3 is CASSQELDRGSLHGYTF. CDR3 nucleotides: TGCGCCAGCAGCCAAGAGCTGGACAGGGGATCTCTGCATGGCTACACCTTC. The V and J genes are TRBV4-1 and TRBJ1-2; 9 nucleotides line up with TRBD1. V was clipped by 0 bases and J by 6 bases; unmatched bases: 11. CDR3 length: 17 amino acids. Germline V CDR1 and CDR2: MGHRA, YSYEKL.